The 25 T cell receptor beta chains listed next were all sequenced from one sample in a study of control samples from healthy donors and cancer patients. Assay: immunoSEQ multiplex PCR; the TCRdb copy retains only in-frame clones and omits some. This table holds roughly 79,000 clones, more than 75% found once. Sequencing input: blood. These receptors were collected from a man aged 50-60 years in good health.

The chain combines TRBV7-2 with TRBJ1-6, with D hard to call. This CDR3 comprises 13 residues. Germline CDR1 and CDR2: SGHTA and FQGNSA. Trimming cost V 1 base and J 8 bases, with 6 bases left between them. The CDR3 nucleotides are TGTGCCAGCAGCTTAGTTGTGGATTCACCCCTCCACTTT. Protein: CASSLVVDSPLHF.

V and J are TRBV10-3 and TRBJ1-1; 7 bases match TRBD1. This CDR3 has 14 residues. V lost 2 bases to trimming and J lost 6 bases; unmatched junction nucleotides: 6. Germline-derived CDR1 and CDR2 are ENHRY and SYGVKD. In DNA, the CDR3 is TGTGCCATCAGTGAGGGCAGGGGGGACGCTGAAGCTTTCTTT. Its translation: CAISEGRGDAEAFF.

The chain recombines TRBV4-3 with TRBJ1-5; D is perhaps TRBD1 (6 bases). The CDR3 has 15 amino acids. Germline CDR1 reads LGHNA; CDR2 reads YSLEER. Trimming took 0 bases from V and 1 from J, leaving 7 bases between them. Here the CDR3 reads CASSQDQGSNQPQHF. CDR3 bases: TGCGCCAGCAGCCAAGACCAGGGGAGCAATCAGCCCCAGCATTTT.

In DNA form, the CDR3 reads TGCGCCAGCAGCGGAGGGGGCGTGAACACTGAAGCTTTCTTT. Amino acid sequence: CASSGGGVNTEAFF. This chain links TRBV5-1 with TRBJ1-1, with 7 bases identical to TRBD1. From germline, CDR1 is SGHRS and CDR2 YFSETQ. The CDR3 is 14 residues long. V lost 4 bases to trimming and J lost 0 bases; unmatched junction nucleotides: 3.

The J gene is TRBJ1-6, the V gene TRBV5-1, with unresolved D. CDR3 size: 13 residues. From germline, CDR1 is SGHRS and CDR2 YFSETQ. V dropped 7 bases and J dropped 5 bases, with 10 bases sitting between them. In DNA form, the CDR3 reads TGCGCCAGCCGGACTGACAATAATTCACCCCTCCACTTT. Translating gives CASRTDNNSPLHF.

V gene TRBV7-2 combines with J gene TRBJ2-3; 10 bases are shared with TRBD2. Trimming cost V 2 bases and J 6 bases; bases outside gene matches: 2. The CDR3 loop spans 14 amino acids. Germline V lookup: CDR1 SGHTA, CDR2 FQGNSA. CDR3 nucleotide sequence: TGTGCCAGCAGCTTACTAGCGGGAGCGGATACGCAGTATTTT. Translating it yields CASSLLAGADTQYF.

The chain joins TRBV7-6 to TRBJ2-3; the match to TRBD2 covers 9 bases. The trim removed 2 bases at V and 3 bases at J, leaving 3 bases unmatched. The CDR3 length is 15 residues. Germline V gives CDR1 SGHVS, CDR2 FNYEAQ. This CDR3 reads CASSLLAGETDTQYF. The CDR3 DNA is TGTGCCAGCAGCTTATTAGCGGGAGAAACAGATACGCAGTATTTT.

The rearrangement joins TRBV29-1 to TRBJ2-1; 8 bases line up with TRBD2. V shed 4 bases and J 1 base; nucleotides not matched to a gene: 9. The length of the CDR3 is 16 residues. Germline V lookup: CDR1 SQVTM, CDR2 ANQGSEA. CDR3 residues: CSVVSTASGSYNEQFF. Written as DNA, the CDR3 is TGCAGCGTTGTCTCAACGGCTAGCGGGTCCTACAATGAGCAGTTCTTC.

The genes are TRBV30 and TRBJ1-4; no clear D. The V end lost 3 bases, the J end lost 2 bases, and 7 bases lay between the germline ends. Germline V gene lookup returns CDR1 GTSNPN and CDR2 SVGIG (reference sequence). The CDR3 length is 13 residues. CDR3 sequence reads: CAWSQSTNEKLFF. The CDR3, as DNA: TGTGCCTGGAGCCAGTCGACTAATGAAAAACTGTTTTTT.

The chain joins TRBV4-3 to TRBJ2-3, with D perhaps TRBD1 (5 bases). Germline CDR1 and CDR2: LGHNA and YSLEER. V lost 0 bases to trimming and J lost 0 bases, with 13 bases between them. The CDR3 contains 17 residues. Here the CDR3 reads CASSQEGAATSTDTQYF. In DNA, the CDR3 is TGCGCCAGCAGCCAAGAAGGGGCGGCTACTAGCACAGATACGCAGTATTTT.

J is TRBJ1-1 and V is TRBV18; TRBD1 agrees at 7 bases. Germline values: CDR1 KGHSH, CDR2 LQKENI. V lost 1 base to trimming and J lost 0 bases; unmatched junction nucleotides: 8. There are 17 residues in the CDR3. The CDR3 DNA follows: TGTGCCAGCTCACCACGGGGGGACAGATGGCTGAACACTGAAGCTTTCTTT. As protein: CASSPRGDRWLNTEAFF.

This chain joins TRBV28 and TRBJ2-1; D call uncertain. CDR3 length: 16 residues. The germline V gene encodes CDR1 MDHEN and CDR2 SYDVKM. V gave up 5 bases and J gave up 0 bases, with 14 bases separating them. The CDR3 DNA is TGTGCCAGCAGTGGAAGAGGCAGGAACTCCTACAATGAGCAGTTCTTC. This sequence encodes CASSGRGRNSYNEQFF.

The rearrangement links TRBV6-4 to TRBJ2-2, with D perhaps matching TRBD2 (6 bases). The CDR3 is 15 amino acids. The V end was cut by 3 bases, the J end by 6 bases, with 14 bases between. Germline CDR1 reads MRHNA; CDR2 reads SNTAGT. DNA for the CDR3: TGTGCCAGCAGTGATGGGGACTCCGGGGCCGGGGAGCTGTTTTTT. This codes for CASSDGDSGAGELFF.

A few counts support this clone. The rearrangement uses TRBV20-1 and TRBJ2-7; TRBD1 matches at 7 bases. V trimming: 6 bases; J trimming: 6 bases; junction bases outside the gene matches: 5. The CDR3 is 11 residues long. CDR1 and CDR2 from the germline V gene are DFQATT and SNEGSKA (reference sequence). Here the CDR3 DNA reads TGCAGTGCGCCGACAGGGCGCGAGCAGTACTTC. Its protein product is CSAPTGREQYF.

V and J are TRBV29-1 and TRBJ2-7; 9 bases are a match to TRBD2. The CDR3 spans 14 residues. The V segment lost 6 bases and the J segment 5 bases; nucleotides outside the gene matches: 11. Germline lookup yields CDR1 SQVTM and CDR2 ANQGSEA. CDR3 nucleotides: TGCAGCGTAGTAAAAAGCGGGAGGTTCGACGAGCAGTACTTC. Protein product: CSVVKSGRFDEQYF.

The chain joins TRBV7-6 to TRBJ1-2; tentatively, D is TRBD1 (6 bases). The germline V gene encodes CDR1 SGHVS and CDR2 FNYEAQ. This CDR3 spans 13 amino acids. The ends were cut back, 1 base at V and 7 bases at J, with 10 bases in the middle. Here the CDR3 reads CASSLGGGGGYTF. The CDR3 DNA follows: TGTGCCAGCAGCTTAGGGGGGGGCGGTGGCTACACCTTC.

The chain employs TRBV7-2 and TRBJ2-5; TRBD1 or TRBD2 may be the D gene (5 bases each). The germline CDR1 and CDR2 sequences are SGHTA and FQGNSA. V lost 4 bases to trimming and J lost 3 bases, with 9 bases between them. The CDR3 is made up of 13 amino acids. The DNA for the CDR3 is TGTGCCAGCAGCTCCGGGGCCAAAGAGACCCAGTACTTC. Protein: CASSSGAKETQYF.

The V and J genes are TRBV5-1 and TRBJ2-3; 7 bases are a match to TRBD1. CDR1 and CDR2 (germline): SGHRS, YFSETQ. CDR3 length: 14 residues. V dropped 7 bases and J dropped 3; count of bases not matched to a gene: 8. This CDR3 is CASRDSQKTDTQYF. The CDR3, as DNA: TGCGCCAGCCGGGACAGTCAGAAAACAGATACGCAGTATTTT.

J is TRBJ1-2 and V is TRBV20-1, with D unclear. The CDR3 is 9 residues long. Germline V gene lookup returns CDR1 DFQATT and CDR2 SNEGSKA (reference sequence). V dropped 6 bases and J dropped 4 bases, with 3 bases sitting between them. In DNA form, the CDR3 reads TGCAGTGCCAGCTATGGCTACACCTTC. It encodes CSASYGYTF.

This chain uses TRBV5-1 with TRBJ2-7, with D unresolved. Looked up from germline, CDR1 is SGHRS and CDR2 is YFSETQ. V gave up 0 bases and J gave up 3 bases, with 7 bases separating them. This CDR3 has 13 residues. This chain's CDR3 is CASSLDGDYEQYF. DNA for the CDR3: TGCGCCAGCAGCTTGGATGGGGACTACGAGCAGTACTTC.

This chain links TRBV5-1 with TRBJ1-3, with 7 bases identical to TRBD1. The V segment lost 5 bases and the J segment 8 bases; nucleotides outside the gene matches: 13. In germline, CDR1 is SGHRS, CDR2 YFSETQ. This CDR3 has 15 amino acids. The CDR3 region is CASRSDGQDSDTIYF. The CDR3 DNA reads TGCGCCAGCAGATCGGATGGACAGGACTCCGACACCATATATTTT.

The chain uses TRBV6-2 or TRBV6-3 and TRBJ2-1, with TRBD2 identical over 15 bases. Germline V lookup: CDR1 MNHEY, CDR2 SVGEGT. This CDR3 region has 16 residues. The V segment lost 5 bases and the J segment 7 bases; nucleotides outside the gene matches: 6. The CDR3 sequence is CASSGLAGGPLNEQFF. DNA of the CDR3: TGTGCCAGCAGTGGACTAGCGGGAGGGCCCCTAAATGAGCAGTTCTTC.

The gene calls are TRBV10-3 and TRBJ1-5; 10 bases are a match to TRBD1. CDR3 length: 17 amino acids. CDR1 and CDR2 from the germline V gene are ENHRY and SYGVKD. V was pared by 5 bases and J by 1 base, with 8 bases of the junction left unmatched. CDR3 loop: CAISRGGTGASNQPQHF. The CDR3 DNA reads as TGTGCCATCAGTAGGGGGGGGACAGGGGCCAGCAATCAGCCCCAGCATTTT.

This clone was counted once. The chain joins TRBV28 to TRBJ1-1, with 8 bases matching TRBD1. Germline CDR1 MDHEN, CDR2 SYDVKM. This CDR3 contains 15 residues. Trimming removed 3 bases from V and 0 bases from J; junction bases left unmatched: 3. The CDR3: CASSFPGGMNTEAFF. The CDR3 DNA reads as TGTGCCAGCAGTTTTCCAGGGGGCATGAACACTGAAGCTTTCTTT.

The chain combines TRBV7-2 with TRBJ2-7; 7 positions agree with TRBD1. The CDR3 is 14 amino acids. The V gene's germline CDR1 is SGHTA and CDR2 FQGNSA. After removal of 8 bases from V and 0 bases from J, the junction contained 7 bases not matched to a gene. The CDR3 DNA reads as TGTGCCAGCTCAGACAGGGCCAGCTCCTACGAGCAGTACTTC. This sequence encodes CASSDRASSYEQYF.